The 23 T cell receptor beta chains below were found in one sample sequenced in a study of T-cell reconstitution after alpha-beta-depleted transplantation in children. Preparation of the TCRbeta library was carried out with unique molecular identifiers. TCRdb called the PCR reads again in MiXCR, with one record for every CDR3 protein. The sample holds 500,000 to 750,000 distinct CDR3 sequences; 20% to 30% are singletons and the top ten take 36%. The sequencing here drew on PBMCs, taken before TCRalphabeta/CD19-depleted stem cell transplant. Every receptor here comes from a boy younger than two with Wiskott-Aldrich syndrome, due to receive a stem cell transplant.

This clonotype was found a few times. The chain has TRBV15 and TRBJ2-7; perhaps TRBD2 as D (6 bases). CDR1 and CDR2 (germline): LNHNV, YYDKDF (reference sequence). The V and J ends lost 7 bases and 3 bases respectively, with 10 bases between them. The CDR3 is 12 residues long. Here the CDR3 DNA reads TGTGCCACCAACGAGGGAGGCTACGAGCAGTACTTC. Its protein is CATNEGGYEQYF.

This rearrangement joins TRBV30 to TRBJ1-2, with unresolved D. Per the germline V gene, CDR1 is GTSNPN and CDR2 is SVGIG (reference sequence). CDR3 length: 13 residues. V dropped 3 bases and J dropped 2 bases, with 10 bases sitting between them. The CDR3 coding sequence is TGTGCCTGGAGCGCGGTGTTGAACTATGGCTACACCTTC. The encoded protein is CAWSAVLNYGYTF.

The rearrangement links TRBV14 to TRBJ2-1; TRBD2 matches at 7 bases. The CDR3 runs 15 residues. V trimming: 4 bases; J trimming: 4 bases; junction bases outside the gene matches: 7. In germline, CDR1 is SGHDN, CDR2 FVKESK. CDR3 region: CASSLKGRVYNEQFF. CDR3 DNA sequence: TGTGCCAGCAGCCTCAAGGGGAGGGTATACAATGAGCAGTTCTTC.

This clonotype was detected ten times or more. This chain uses TRBV20-1 with TRBJ1-5; tentatively, D is TRBD1 (6 bases). Trimming shortened V by 2 bases and J by 4 bases, and 12 bases separated the two germline ends. CDR1 and CDR2 from the germline V gene are DFQATT and SNEGSKA (reference sequence). The CDR3 is 14 residues long. The CDR3 sequence is CSARWQGFNQPQHF. For the CDR3, the DNA is TGCAGTGCTAGATGGCAGGGGTTTAATCAGCCCCAGCATTTT.

The V gene is TRBV20-1, the J gene TRBJ2-7; 10 bases align to TRBD2. The CDR3 covers 16 residues. Germline loops: CDR1 DFQATT, CDR2 SNEGSKA (reference sequence). V lost 5 bases, J lost 7 bases, and 17 bases stayed unmatched. In DNA form, the CDR3 reads TGCAGTGCTGGGAGCTTAGTAGCGGGAGGAATTGGAGAGCAGTACTTC. Protein product: CSAGSLVAGGIGEQYF.

This clonotype occurred a few times. The J gene is TRBJ2-1, the V gene TRBV5-1; TRBD1 or TRBD2 may be the D gene (5 bases each). CDR3 size: 13 residues. V was clipped by 3 bases and J by 8 bases, with 12 bases between them. The germline gives CDR1 SGHRS, CDR2 YFSETQ. The CDR3 protein is CASSWDLGDEQFF. In nucleotides, the CDR3 is TGCGCCAGCAGCTGGGACCTGGGGGATGAGCAGTTCTTC.

This clonotype came up a few times. The chain uses TRBV9 and TRBJ2-3; tentatively, D is TRBD2 (6 bases). Germline lookup yields CDR1 SGDLS and CDR2 YYNGEE. This CDR3 contains 15 residues. The germline V and J ends were trimmed by 2 bases and 3 bases, with 13 bases remaining between them. The DNA for the CDR3 is TGTGCCAGCAGCGTCACCCCGGGACTGACAGATACGCAGTATTTT. Its translation: CASSVTPGLTDTQYF.

The rearrangement uses TRBV20-1 and TRBJ2-1; D unresolved. Trimming took off 6 bases at V and 3 bases at J, with 12 bases between the two ends. The germline V gene encodes CDR1 DFQATT and CDR2 SNEGSKA (reference sequence). The CDR3 is made up of 13 amino acids. CDR3 DNA: TGCAGTGCCGCACGACCCTACTACAATGAGCAGTTCTTC. Protein product: CSAARPYYNEQFF.

The gene calls are TRBV29-1 and TRBJ2-7; D perhaps matches TRBD1 (6 bases). The CDR3 contains 15 residues. V shed 1 base and J shed 0 bases, with 13 bases lying between them. CDR1 SQVTM and CDR2 ANQGSEA come from the germline V gene. The CDR3 is CSVEVDRKGSYEQYF. For the CDR3, the DNA is TGCAGCGTTGAAGTAGACAGGAAAGGCTCCTACGAGCAGTACTTC.

The J gene is TRBJ2-5, the V gene TRBV5-1; TRBD2 aligns across 9 bases. Trimming took 2 bases from V and 4 from J; bases not matched to a gene: 9. This CDR3 has 16 amino acids. Per the germline V gene, CDR1 is SGHRS and CDR2 is YFSETQ. The CDR3 nucleotides read TGCGCCAGCAGCTTCAGCGGGAGGTCCCGGGGAGAGACCCAGTACTTC. Its protein is CASSFSGRSRGETQYF.

The CDR3 loop is CASSELAASYEQYF. The CDR3 nucleotides are TGCGCCAGCAGCGAGCTAGCGGCCTCCTACGAGCAGTACTTC. The gene calls are TRBV5-1 and TRBJ2-7, with 7 bases aligning to TRBD2. This CDR3 has 14 amino acids. With V trimmed by 4 bases and J by 0 bases, 4 bases remained unmatched. Per the germline V gene, CDR1 is SGHRS and CDR2 is YFSETQ.

This sequence joins TRBV30 and TRBJ1-5, with D perhaps matching TRBD1 (6 bases). Trimming shortened V by 6 bases and J by 4 bases, and 10 bases separated the two germline ends. CDR1 and CDR2 from the germline V gene are GTSNPN and SVGIG (reference sequence). The CDR3 loop spans 12 amino acids. The CDR3 here is CACNQGNQPQHF. The CDR3 bases are TGTGCCTGCAACCAGGGGAATCAGCCCCAGCATTTT. Combining the CDR3 with reference TRBV30 and TRBJ1-5 gives the whole variable domain SQTIHQWPATLVQPVGSPLSLECTVEGTSNPNLYWYRQAAGRGLQLLFYSVGIGQISSEVPQNLSASRPQDRQFILSSKKLLLSDSGFYLCACNQGNQPQHFGDGTRLSIL.

The rearrangement uses TRBV28 and TRBJ1-5; D not certain. V lost 6 bases and J lost 2, with 14 bases in between. CDR1 and CDR2 (germline): MDHEN, SYDVKM. The CDR3 is made up of 15 amino acids. In DNA, the CDR3 is TGTGCCAGCAGCCCTAGCGGGAGTGGCAATCAGCCCCAGCATTTT. It translates to CASSPSGSGNQPQHF.

The V and J genes are TRBV4-2 and TRBJ1-4; D remains ambiguous. V lost 0 bases to trimming and J lost 0 bases, with 14 bases between them. This CDR3 region has 18 residues. Germline lookup yields CDR1 LGHNA and CDR2 YNFKEQ. The DNA of the CDR3 is TGTGCCAGCAGCCAAGACGTATACAGAATTGCAACTAATGAAAAACTGTTTTTT. Protein product: CASSQDVYRIATNEKLFF.

This clonotype was observed a handful of times. The J gene is TRBJ2-7, the V gene TRBV29-1; 9 bases fit TRBD2. This CDR3 spans 14 amino acids. With V trimmed by 5 bases and J by 2 bases, 7 bases remained unmatched. Germline V gene lookup returns CDR1 SQVTM and CDR2 ANQGSEA. The CDR3 reads CSVRSGSLPYEQYF. CDR3 DNA: TGCAGCGTTCGTAGCGGGAGCCTACCCTACGAGCAGTACTTC.

The V call is TRBV13, the J call TRBJ1-3; possibly TRBD1 for D (6 bases). Germline V gene data show CDR1 as PRHDT and CDR2 as FYEKMQ (reference sequence). The V and J ends lost 3 bases and 8 bases respectively, with 14 bases between them. The CDR3 has 14 residues. The CDR3 nucleotides read TGTGCCAGCAGCTTTCAGGGGTCAGGGGACACCATATATTTT. Encoded protein: CASSFQGSGDTIYF.

In its sample, this clonotype was seen a few times. This rearrangement joins TRBV6-6 to TRBJ1-4; D gene uncertain. Germline CDR1 MNHNY, CDR2 SVGAGI (reference sequence). The CDR3 totals 13 residues. Trimming cost V 7 bases and J 6 bases, with 12 bases left between them. The CDR3 sequence is CASNVRRYEKLFF. In DNA, the CDR3 is TGTGCCAGCAATGTCAGAAGATATGAAAAACTGTTTTTT.

The J gene is TRBJ2-7, the V gene TRBV5-1; 9 nucleotides match TRBD1. Germline V gene data show CDR1 as SGHRS and CDR2 as YFSETQ. The CDR3 is made up of 18 amino acids. J lost 3 bases, V lost 1 base, and 14 bases had no gene match. The CDR3 is CASSLIRTGEFSNYEQYF. Written as DNA, the CDR3 is TGCGCCAGCAGCTTGATACGGACAGGGGAGTTTTCCAACTACGAGCAGTACTTC.

Only one count was recorded for this clonotype. J is TRBJ2-1 and V is TRBV7-8; 13 bases line up with TRBD2. Germline values: CDR1 SGHVS, CDR2 FQNEAQ. The CDR3 loop spans 17 amino acids. Unmatched junction bases numbered 11, after V lost 4 bases and J lost 8 bases. In DNA, the CDR3 is TGTGCCAGCAGCTCAAGGTGGACTAGCGGGAGTGTGGATGAGCAGTTCTTC. This sequence encodes CASSSRWTSGSVDEQFF.

The chain links TRBV19 to TRBJ1-5; D call uncertain. The CDR3 loop spans 15 amino acids. Between the trimmed V and J ends, which lost 3 bases and 1 base, there was a span of 10 bases. The germline V gene has CDR1 LNHDA and CDR2 SQIVND (reference sequence). CDR3 in DNA: TGTGCCAGTAGTATGCCGGGAAGGAGCAATCAGCCCCAGCATTTT. Protein sequence: CASSMPGRSNQPQHF.

CDR3 DNA: TGTGCCAGCAGTTTGGGCACAGGCAACATGAACACTGAAGCTTTCTTT. It yields the protein CASSLGTGNMNTEAFF. The J gene is TRBJ1-1, the V gene TRBV28, with D perhaps matching TRBD1 (5 bases). This CDR3 spans 16 amino acids. The germline gives CDR1 MDHEN, CDR2 SYDVKM. Trimming stripped 3 bases from V and 0 bases from J, with 14 bases between.

Only a few counts were recorded for this clonotype. The chain couples TRBV29-1 to TRBJ2-1; 7 bases align to TRBD1. Germline CDR1 SQVTM, CDR2 ANQGSEA. The length of the CDR3 is 11 residues. V was clipped by 5 bases and J by 15 bases; unmatched bases: 10. The DNA for the CDR3 is TGCAGCGTTAAACTCGGACAGGAGTGGTTCTTC. This translates into CSVKLGQEWFF.

The rearrangement joins TRBV20-1 to TRBJ2-1, with D possibly TRBD2 on 5 matching bases. The CDR3 is 15 residues long. The V gene lost 5 bases and the J gene lost 0 bases, with 14 bases spanning the gap. The germline CDR1 and CDR2 sequences are DFQATT and SNEGSKA (reference sequence). CDR3 sequence: CSARTRGGSYNEQFF. The CDR3 DNA sequence: TGCAGTGCTCGAACTAGAGGTGGCTCCTACAATGAGCAGTTCTTC.